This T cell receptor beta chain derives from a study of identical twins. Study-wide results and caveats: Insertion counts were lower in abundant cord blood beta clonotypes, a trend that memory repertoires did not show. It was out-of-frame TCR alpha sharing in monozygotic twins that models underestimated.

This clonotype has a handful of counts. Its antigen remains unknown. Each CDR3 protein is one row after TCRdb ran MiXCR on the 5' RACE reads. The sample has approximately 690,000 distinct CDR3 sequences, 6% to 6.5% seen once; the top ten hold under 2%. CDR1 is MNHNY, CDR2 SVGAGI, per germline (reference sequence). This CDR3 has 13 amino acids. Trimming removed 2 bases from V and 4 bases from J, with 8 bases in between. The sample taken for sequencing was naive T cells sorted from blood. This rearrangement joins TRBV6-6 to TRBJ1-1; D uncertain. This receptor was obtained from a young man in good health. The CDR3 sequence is CASSYVSGTEAFF. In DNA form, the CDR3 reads TGTGCCAGCAGTTACGTGAGTGGCACTGAAGCTTTCTTT.